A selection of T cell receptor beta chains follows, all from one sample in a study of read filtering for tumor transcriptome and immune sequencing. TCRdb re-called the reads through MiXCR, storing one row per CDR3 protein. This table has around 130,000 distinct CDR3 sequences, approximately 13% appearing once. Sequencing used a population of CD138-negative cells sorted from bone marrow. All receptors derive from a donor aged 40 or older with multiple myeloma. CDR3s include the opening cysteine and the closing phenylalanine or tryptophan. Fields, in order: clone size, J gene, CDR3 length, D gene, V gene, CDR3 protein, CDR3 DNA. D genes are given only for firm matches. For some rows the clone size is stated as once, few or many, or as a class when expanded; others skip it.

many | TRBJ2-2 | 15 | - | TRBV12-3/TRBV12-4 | CASTPPRSGAGELFF | TGTGCCAGCACCCCTCCCCGAAGCGGTGCCGGGGAGCTGTTTTTT
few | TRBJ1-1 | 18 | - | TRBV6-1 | CASSEGAGSGRMNTEAFF | TGTGCCAGCAGTGAAGGAGCGGGGTCAGGTAGGATGAACACTGAAGCTTTCTTT
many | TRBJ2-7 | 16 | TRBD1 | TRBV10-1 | CASSGGQGPSSYEQYF | TGCGCCAGCAGTGGAGGACAGGGGCCTAGCTCCTACGAGCAGTACTTC
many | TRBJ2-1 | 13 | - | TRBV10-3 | CAISGQGSGEQFF | TGTGCCATCAGTGGGCAGGGGTCCGGTGAGCAGTTCTTC
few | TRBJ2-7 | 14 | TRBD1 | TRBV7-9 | CASSSGGQGNEQYF | TGTGCCAGCAGCTCAGGGGGACAGGGTAACGAGCAGTACTTC
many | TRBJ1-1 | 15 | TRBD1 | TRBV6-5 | CASSYTGTGGNEAFF | TGTGCCAGCAGCTACACCGGGACAGGGGGTAATGAAGCTTTCTTT
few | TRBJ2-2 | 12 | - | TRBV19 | CASSTNLRGRVF | TGTGCCAGTAGTACCAACCTCAGGGGTAGAGTTTTT
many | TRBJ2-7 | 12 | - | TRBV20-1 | CSAKGGAGEQYF | TGCAGTGCTAAGGGGGGGGCCGGGGAGCAGTACTTC
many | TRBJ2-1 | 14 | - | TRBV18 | CASSPSRSNYEQFF | TGTGCCAGCTCACCAAGCAGGTCTAATTATGAGCAGTTCTTC
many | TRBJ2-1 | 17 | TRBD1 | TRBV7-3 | CASSLTQGTGGRNEQFF | TGTGCCAGCAGCTTAACTCAAGGGACAGGGGGGAGAAATGAGCAGTTCTTC
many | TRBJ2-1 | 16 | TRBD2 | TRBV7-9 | CASSKIAGALYNEQFF | TGTGCCAGCAGCAAAATAGCGGGAGCCCTCTACAATGAGCAGTTCTTC
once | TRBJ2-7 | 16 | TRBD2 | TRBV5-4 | CASSRGLAGVPYEQYF | TGTGCCAGCAGCCGGGGACTAGCGGGAGTTCCCTACGAGCAGTACTTC
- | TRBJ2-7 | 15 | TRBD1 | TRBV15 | CATSSRDRDTGEQYF | TGTGCCACCAGCTCACGGGACAGGGACACCGGTGAGCAGTACTTC
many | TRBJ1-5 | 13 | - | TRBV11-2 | CASSLKPNQPQHF | TGTGCCAGCAGCTTAAAACCGAATCAGCCCCAGCATTTT
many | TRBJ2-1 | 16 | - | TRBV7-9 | CASSPRGAVQSSEQFF | TGTGCCAGCAGCCCTAGGGGGGCAGTCCAGTCCTCTGAGCAGTTCTTC
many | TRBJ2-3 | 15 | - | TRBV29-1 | CSHRRESQSTDTQYF | TGCAGTCATCGCAGGGAATCCCAAAGCACAGATACGCAGTATTTT
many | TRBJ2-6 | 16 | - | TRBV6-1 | CASTQSLSSGANVLTF | TGTGCCAGCACCCAAAGTCTGTCCTCTGGGGCCAACGTCCTGACTTTC
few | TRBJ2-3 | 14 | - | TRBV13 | CASSSTPALDTQYF | TGTGCCAGCAGCTCCACGCCTGCCTTAGATACGCAGTATTTT
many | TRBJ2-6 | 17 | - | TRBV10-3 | CAIRRDTVGSGANVLTF | TGTGCCATCCGCCGGGACACGGTCGGCTCTGGGGCCAACGTCCTGACTTTC
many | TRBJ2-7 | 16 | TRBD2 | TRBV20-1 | CSALGTSGRLSYEQYF | TGCAGTGCCCTTGGGACTAGCGGGAGGCTTTCCTACGAGCAGTACTTC
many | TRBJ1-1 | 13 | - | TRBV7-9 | CASSHGAYTEAFF | TGTGCCAGCAGCCACGGGGCGTACACTGAAGCTTTCTTT
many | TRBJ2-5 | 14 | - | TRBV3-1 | CASSQDWYQETQYF | TGTGCCAGCAGCCAAGATTGGTACCAAGAGACCCAGTACTTC
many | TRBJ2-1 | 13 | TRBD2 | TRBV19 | CTSSLAGGREQFF | TGTACCAGTAGTTTAGCGGGAGGGCGCGAGCAGTTCTTC
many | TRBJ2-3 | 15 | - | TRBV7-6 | CASSLTRSPEDTQYF | TGTGCCAGCAGCTTAACCCGATCCCCCGAGGATACGCAGTATTTT
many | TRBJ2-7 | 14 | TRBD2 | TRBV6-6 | CASSYVAGGGEQYF | TGTGCCAGCAGTTACGTAGCGGGAGGAGGCGAGCAGTACTTC
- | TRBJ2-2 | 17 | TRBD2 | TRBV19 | CASSMRLAGERTGELFF | TGTGCCAGTAGTATGAGGCTAGCGGGAGAACGGACCGGGGAGCTGTTTTTT
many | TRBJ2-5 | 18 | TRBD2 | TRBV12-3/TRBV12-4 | CASSFRTSGRAQQETQYF | TGTGCCAGCAGTTTTAGAACTAGCGGGAGGGCCCAGCAAGAGACCCAGTACTTC
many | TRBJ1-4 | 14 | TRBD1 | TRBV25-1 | CASRRTGFNEKLFF | TGTGCCAGCAGGCGGACAGGGTTTAATGAAAAACTGTTTTTT
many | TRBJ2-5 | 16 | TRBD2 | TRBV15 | CATSRPGLASGETQYF | TGTGCCACCAGCAGACCGGGACTAGCCTCCGGAGAGACCCAGTACTTC
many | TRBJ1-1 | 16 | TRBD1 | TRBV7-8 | CASSPRTGLRDTEAFF | TGTGCCAGCAGCCCCAGGACAGGGCTAAGGGACACTGAAGCTTTCTTT
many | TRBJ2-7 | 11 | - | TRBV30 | CAWTHGGEQYF | TGTGCCTGGACGCACGGAGGCGAGCAGTACTTC
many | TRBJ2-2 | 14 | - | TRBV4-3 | CASSQDANTGELFF | TGCGCCAGCAGCCAAGACGCCAACACCGGGGAGCTGTTTTTT
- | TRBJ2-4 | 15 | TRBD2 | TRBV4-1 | CGSSQDLTSGRAGYF | TGCGGCAGCAGCCAAGATCTGACTAGCGGGAGGGCTGGGTACTTC
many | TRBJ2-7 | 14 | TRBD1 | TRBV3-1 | CASSQEAGGAEQYF | TGTGCCAGCAGCCAGGAGGCAGGGGGCGCCGAGCAGTACTTC
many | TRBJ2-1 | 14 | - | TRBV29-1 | CSVLGRGLNNEQFF | TGCAGCGTCCTGGGTCGTGGTTTAAACAATGAGCAGTTCTTC
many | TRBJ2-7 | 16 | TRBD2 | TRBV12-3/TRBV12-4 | CASSPGSGRSSYEQYF | TGTGCCAGCAGTCCGGGTAGCGGGAGGTCCTCCTACGAGCAGTACTTC
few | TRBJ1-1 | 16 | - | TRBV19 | CASSIPRDFPNTEAFF | TGTGCCAGTAGTATTCCAAGGGACTTCCCAAACACTGAAGCTTTCTTT
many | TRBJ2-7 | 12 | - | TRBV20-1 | CSAIRDPPEQYF | TGCAGTGCTATTCGCGACCCGCCCGAGCAGTACTTC
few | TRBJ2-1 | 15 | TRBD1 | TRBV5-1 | CASSLRTGGVDEQFF | TGCGCCAGCAGCCTGCGGACAGGGGGAGTCGATGAGCAGTTCTTC
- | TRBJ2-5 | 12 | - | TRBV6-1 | CASSDWTETQYF | TGTGCCAGCAGTGATTGGACGGAGACCCAGTACTTC
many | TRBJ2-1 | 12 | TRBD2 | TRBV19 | CASSLTSHEQFF | TGTGCCAGTAGCCTGACTAGCCATGAGCAGTTCTTC
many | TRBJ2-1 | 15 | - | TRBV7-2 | CASSYVVSSYNEQFF | TGTGCCAGCAGCTATGTAGTCAGTTCCTACAATGAGCAGTTCTTC
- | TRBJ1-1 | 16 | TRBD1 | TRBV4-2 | CASSQAGDTGGTEASF | TGTGCCAGCAGCCAAGCCGGCGACACAGGGGGCACTGAAGCTTCCTTT
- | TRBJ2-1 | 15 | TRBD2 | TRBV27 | CASSPSGRARNEQFF | TGTGCCAGCAGTCCGAGCGGGAGGGCCAGGAATGAGCAGTTCTTC
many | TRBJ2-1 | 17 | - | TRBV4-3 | CASSQGIRFGGPNEQFF | TGCGCCAGCAGCCAAGGGATTAGGTTTGGGGGGCCAAATGAGCAGTTCTTC
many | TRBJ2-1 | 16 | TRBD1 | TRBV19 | CASSIDQGAVYNEQFF | TGTGCCAGTAGTATAGATCAGGGGGCCGTCTACAATGAGCAGTTCTTC
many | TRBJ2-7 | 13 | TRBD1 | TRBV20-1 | CSAQGVEPYEQYF | TGCAGTGCGCAGGGGGTAGAGCCCTACGAGCAGTACTTC